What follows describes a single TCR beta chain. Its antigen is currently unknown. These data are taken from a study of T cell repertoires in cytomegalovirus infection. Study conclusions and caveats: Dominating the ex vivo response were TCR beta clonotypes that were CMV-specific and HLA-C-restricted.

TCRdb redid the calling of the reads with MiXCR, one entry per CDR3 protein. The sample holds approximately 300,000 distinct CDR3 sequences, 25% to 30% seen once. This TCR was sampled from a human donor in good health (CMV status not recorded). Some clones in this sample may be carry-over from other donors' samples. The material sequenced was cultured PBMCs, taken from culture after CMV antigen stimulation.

This CDR3 is CASSIRAGPLYEQYF. CDR3 sequence (DNA): TGTGCCAGTAGTATAAGGGCGGGGCCGCTCTACGAGCAGTACTTC. V is TRBV19 and J is TRBJ2-7; perhaps TRBD2 as D (6 bases). Per the germline V gene, CDR1 is LNHDA and CDR2 is SQIVND (reference sequence). The V gene lost 2 bases and the J gene lost 3 bases, with 14 bases spanning the gap. The CDR3 loop spans 15 amino acids.